This section outlines one TCR beta chain sequence together with its context. Its antigen is unidentified. This CDR3 spans 14 amino acids. Trimming cost V 0 bases and J 2 bases, with 8 bases left between them. Germline V gives CDR1 SGHDT, CDR2 YYEEEE. Generated by immunoSEQ multiplex PCR, the TCRdb table keeps only in-frame clones and is missing some. The sample lists roughly 13,000 clones; around 92% were seen once. This sample is part of a study of regulatory and conventional T cells in RAG deficiency. Study results and limitations: Omenn patients showed >80% Treg-Tconv overlap and shorter CDR3 lengths.

Blood CD4+ CD25-low CD127-high conventional T cells supplied the genomic DNA template. These data were also filed under a second study, of regulatory T cells. That study adds: The PCR used 52 TRBV and 13 TRBJ primers. In patients, unique TRB V-J pairs were restricted and V/J usage skewed, especially in Tregs.

The rearrangement links TRBV5-6 to TRBJ1-2, with D perhaps TRBD1 (5 bases). This TCR came from a human donor in good health. The sample consisted of CD4+ effector T cells sorted from blood. CDR3 DNA: TGTGCCAGCAGCTTGGATCGGGGGAACTATGGCTACACCTTC. Its protein is CASSLDRGNYGYTF.